This T cell receptor beta chain is from a study of CD8 T cells in ankylosing spondylitis. Trimming removed 0 bases at V and 4 bases at J, with 9 bases between. CDR3 length equals 15 residues. Looked up from germline, CDR1 is SGHVS and CDR2 is FNYEAQ. TCRdb itself ran the 5' RACE reads through MiXCR, one entry per CDR3 protein. The sample records roughly 150,000 distinct CDR3 sequences, approximately 32% being singletons. This chain links TRBV7-6 with TRBJ2-2; D is possibly TRBD2 (5 bases). The sequencing input was synovial fluid, either unsorted or a sorted T cell fraction (not recorded which). The receptor was derived from a male donor with ankylosing spondylitis. The CDR3 coding sequence is TGTGCCAGCAGCTTAGCGGAGGCGGCCACCGGGGAGCTGTTTTTT. Translating gives CASSLAEAATGELFF.